This T cell receptor (beta chain) was found in a study of neurological immune-mediated disorders. TCRdb ran MiXCR on the 5' RACE reads and lists one entry per CDR3 protein. The data show about 29,000 distinct CDR3 sequences, over 10% seen once. Germline CDR1 SGHRS, CDR2 YFSETQ. Trimming removed 0 bases at V and 0 bases at J, with 9 bases between. The CDR3 consists of 16 residues. This clonotype was found many times. The TCR sequence derives from a woman aged 60 to 75 in good health. The sequenced sample was PBMCs. The chain recombines TRBV5-1 with TRBJ2-2, with D maybe TRBD2 (6 bases). In DNA, the CDR3 is TGCGCCAGCAGCTTGGCGAGGGACTCGAACACCGGGGAGCTGTTTTTT. Amino acids: CASSLARDSNTGELFF.